The T cell receptor beta chain described here comes from a study of human T cells and chemical hapten exposure. Study information: Alopecia areata, totalis or universalis was found in mostly female patients. Findings and limits, study-wide: TCRs exceeding a frequency of 1 in 1000 stayed unchanged under DPC sensitization.

The CDR3 contains 13 residues. V lost 3 bases and J lost 5, with 10 bases in between. The germline gives CDR1 SEHNR, CDR2 FQNEAQ (reference sequence). One entry per CDR3 protein, called by TCRdb with MiXCR from the RACE reads. The table shows tens of thousands of distinct CDR3 sequences, with approximately 7% occurring only once. To note about this clonotype: The antigen is not known.

The time point is: pre-sensitization, week 0. Regarding treatment: therapeutic diphenylcyclopropenone sensitization with weekly scalp DPC. Those who donated were patients with alopecia, 18 to 70 years of age, and suitable for DPC. Here the sequenced sample was whole blood, taken in connection with sensitization to the hapten diphenylcyclopropenone (DPC). This sequence was found in a woman in her 30s with alopecia areata. Some clones in this sample may be carry-over from other donors' samples. The rearrangement uses TRBV7-9 and TRBJ1-1, with D hard to call. The CDR3 DNA follows: TGTGCCAGCAGCTTGACGGATAAGACTGAAGCTTTCTTT. It codes for CASSLTDKTEAFF.